The 10 T cell receptor beta chains in this list originate from one sample, sequenced in a study of cytomegalovirus exposure and HLA in healthy donors. 60 Vbeta and 13 Jbeta primers were used in PCR. The table came from immunoSEQ multiplex PCR; TCRdb's copy has only in-frame clones and leaves some out. The repertoire holds 200,000 to 250,000 clones, with over 75% as singletons. The sequenced sample consisted of PBMCs. Source of these receptors: a boy under 18 in good health and CMV-seronegative.

This sequence joins TRBV10-2 and TRBJ2-1; possible D gene TRBD1, 6 bases. Trimming cost V 6 bases and J 4 bases, with 7 bases left between them. The length of the CDR3 is 12 residues. Germline lookup yields CDR1 WSHSY and CDR2 SAAADI. For the CDR3, the DNA is TGCGCCAGCAGGGACAGTTACAATGAGCAGTTCTTC. Its protein product is CASRDSYNEQFF.

This rearrangement joins TRBV11-3 to TRBJ2-6; no reliable D call. V lost 8 bases to trimming and J lost 0 bases, with 5 bases between them. Germline V gene data show CDR1 as SGHNT and CDR2 as YENEEA. The CDR3 totals 13 residues. The CDR3 DNA is TGTGCCAGCGGCCTCTCTGGGGCCAACGTCCTGACTTTC. Amino acid sequence: CASGLSGANVLTF.

About this clone itself: The germline gene is not matched at one end of the junction; a read error may be the cause. The chain recombines TRBV29-1 with TRBJ1-2; D is ambiguous. This CDR3 contains 12 residues. In germline, CDR1 is SQVTM, CDR2 ANQGSEA. CDR3 nucleotide sequence: TGCAGCGTTGATGACTCATACTATGGCTACGCCTTC. Translated: CSVDDSYYGYAF.

The chain is built from TRBV6-5 and TRBJ2-7; 11 positions match TRBD2. There are 15 residues in the CDR3. In germline, CDR1 is MNHEY, CDR2 SVGAGI. V lost 7 bases to trimming and J lost 2 bases; unmatched junction nucleotides: 7. The CDR3 coding sequence is TGTGCCAGCACCTGGGGACTAGCGGACACCTACGAGCAGTACTTC. Residues: CASTWGLADTYEQYF.

V is TRBV9 and J is TRBJ1-4; weak D call: TRBD1 (5 bases). Germline V gene data show CDR1 as SGDLS and CDR2 as YYNGEE. The CDR3 consists of 17 residues. V was trimmed by 2 bases and J by 4 bases, leaving 18 bases between them. The CDR3 loop is CASSVRAGPPHNEKLFF. CDR3 bases: TGTGCCAGCAGCGTCAGGGCCGGACCACCCCATAATGAAAAACTGTTTTTT.

The J gene is TRBJ2-5, the V gene TRBV5-4, with TRBD2 identical over 10 bases. The J call is in doubt because the DNA end fits TRBJ2-7 better. Germline assignment: CDR1 SGHNT and CDR2 YYREEE (reference sequence). CDR3 length equals 17 residues. The CDR3 is CASSPPPGTSVYHEQYF. Here the CDR3 DNA reads TGTGCCAGCAGCCCGCCCCCCGGGACTAGCGTCTACCACGAGCAGTACTTC.

This chain links TRBV29-1 with TRBJ2-1, with 7 bases matching TRBD2. Germline lookup yields CDR1 SQVTM and CDR2 ANQGSEA. With V trimmed by 2 bases and J by 1 base, 2 bases remained unmatched. The CDR3 is 14 amino acids. The CDR3 DNA follows: TGCAGCGTTGAAAGCGGGGAATCCTACAATGAGCAGTTCTTC. Translated: CSVESGESYNEQFF.

This clone was seen just once. The sample carries other DNA sequences with the same CDR3. The J gene is TRBJ1-4, the V gene TRBV18; 9 bases are shared with TRBD1. The CDR3 runs 14 residues. Trimming removed 6 bases from V and 5 bases from J; junction bases left unmatched: 4. Germline V lookup: CDR1 KGHSH, CDR2 LQKENI. DNA for the CDR3: TGTGCCAGCTCCCCCGGGACAGGGAATGAAAAACTGTTTTTT. Protein sequence: CASSPGTGNEKLFF.

The chain joins TRBV29-1 to TRBJ2-1; TRBD2 matches at 11 bases. The CDR3 is made up of 14 amino acids. The germline V gene has CDR1 SQVTM and CDR2 ANQGSEA. V dropped 3 bases and J dropped 7; count of bases not matched to a gene: 5. The CDR3 protein is CSVEAGLAVNEQFF. As DNA, the CDR3 is TGCAGCGTTGAGGCGGGACTAGCGGTTAATGAGCAGTTCTTC.

The chain combines TRBV4-1 with TRBJ1-2, with D unclear. From germline, CDR1 is MGHRA and CDR2 YSYEKL. V dropped 0 bases and J dropped 8 bases, with 16 bases sitting between them. The CDR3 totals 15 residues. The CDR3 DNA reads as TGCGCCAGCAGCCAAGAGGGCTTCGGGGTTGGAGGCTACACCTTC. Translation gives CASSQEGFGVGGYTF.